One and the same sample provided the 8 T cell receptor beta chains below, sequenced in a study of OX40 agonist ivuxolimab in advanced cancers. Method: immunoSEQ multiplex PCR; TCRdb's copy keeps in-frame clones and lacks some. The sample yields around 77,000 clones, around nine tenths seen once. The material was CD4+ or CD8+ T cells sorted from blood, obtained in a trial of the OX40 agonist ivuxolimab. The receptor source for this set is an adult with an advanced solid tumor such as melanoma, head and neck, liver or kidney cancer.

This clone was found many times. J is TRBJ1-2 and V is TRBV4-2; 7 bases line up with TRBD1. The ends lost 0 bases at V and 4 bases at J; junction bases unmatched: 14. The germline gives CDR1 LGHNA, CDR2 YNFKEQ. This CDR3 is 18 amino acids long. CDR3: CASSQDRDSVRGVYGYTF. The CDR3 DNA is TGTGCCAGCAGCCAAGACCGGGACAGCGTTCGTGGCGTCTATGGCTACACCTTC.

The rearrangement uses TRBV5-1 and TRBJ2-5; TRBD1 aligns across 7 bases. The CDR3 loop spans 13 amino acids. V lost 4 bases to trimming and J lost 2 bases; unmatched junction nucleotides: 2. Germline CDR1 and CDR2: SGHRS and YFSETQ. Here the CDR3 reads CASSRGQQETQYF. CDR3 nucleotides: TGCGCCAGCAGCCGGGGACAGCAAGAGACCCAGTACTTC. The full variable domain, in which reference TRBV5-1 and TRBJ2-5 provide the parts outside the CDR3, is KAGVTQTPRYLIKTRGQQVTLSCSPISGHRSVSWYQQTPGQGLQFLFEYFSETQRNKGNFPGRFSGRQFSNSRSEMNVSTLELGDSALYLCASSRGQQETQYFGPGTRLLVL.

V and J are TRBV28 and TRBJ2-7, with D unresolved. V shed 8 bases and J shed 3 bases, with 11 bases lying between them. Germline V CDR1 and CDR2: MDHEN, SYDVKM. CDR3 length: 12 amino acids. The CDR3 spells CASVRGNYEQYF. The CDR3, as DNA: TGTGCCAGCGTTCGAGGTAACTACGAGCAGTACTTC.

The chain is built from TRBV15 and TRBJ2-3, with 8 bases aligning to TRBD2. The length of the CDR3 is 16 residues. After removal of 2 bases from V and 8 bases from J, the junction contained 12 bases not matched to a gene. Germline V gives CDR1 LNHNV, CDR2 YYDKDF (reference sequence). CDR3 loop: CATSRPAGVSPGTQYF. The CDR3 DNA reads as TGTGCCACCAGCAGACCAGCGGGAGTGTCCCCCGGTACGCAGTATTTT.

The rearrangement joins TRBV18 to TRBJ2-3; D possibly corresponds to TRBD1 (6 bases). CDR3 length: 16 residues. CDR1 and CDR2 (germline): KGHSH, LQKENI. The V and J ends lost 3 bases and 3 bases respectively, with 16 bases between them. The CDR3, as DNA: TGTGCCAGCTCACCGCCCCGTAACAGGGCGACAGATACGCAGTATTTT. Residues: CASSPPRNRATDTQYF.

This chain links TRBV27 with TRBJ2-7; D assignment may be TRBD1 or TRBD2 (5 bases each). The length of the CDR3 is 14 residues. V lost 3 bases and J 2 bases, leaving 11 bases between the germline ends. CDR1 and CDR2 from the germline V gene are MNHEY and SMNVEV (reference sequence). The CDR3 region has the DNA TGTGCCAGCAGTTTTGGGGACGGTCCCTACGAGCAGTACTTC. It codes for CASSFGDGPYEQYF.

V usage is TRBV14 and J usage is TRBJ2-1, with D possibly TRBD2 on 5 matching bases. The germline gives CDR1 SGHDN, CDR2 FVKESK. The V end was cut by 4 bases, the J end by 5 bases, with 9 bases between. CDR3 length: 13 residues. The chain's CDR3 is CASSPGLNNEQFF. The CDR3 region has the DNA TGTGCCAGCAGCCCAGGACTGAACAATGAGCAGTTCTTC.

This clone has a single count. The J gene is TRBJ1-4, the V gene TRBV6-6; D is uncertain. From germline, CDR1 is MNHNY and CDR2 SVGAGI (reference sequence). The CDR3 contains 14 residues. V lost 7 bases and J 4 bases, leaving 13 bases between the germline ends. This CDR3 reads CASTQTRFNEKLFF. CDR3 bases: TGTGCCAGCACTCAGACAAGATTTAATGAAAAACTGTTTTTT.